The 20 T cell receptor beta chains given below trace back to one sample, sequenced in a study of OX40 agonist ivuxolimab in advanced cancers. Sequencing was performed with immunoSEQ multiplex PCR; in TCRdb, only in-frame clones are kept and a portion is missing. The data hold some 86,000 clones, with about 85% observed a single time. Sequences were derived from CD4+ or CD8+ T cells sorted from blood, sampled in a trial of the OX40 agonist ivuxolimab. The receptors come from an adult with an advanced solid tumor such as melanoma, head and neck, liver or kidney cancer.

V is TRBV5-4 and J is TRBJ2-2, with 7 bases that match TRBD1. The CDR3 is made up of 13 amino acids. V shed 4 bases, J shed 9 bases, and the junction held 6 bases outside the gene matches. Germline V gene data show CDR1 as SGHNT and CDR2 as YYREEE (reference sequence). This chain's CDR3 is CASSPGTERELFF. The DNA for the CDR3 is TGTGCCAGCAGCCCGGGGACAGAACGGGAGCTGTTTTTT.

This clone was observed a single time. This chain's CDR3 is CAWSVSRRNTEAFF. The DNA of the CDR3 is TGTGCCTGGAGTGTTTCTCGACGAAACACTGAAGCTTTCTTT. The V and J genes are TRBV30 and TRBJ1-1; D is ambiguous. Germline CDR1 GTSNPN, CDR2 SVGIG (reference sequence). The V gene lost 0 bases and the J gene lost 2 bases, with 10 bases spanning the gap. The CDR3 totals 14 residues.

The chain uses TRBV19 and TRBJ2-5; either TRBD1 or TRBD2 may fit D (7 bases each). The germline V gene encodes CDR1 LNHDA and CDR2 SQIVND (reference sequence). V was pared by 8 bases and J by 5 bases, with 9 bases between. This CDR3 is built from 11 residues. CDR3 DNA: TGTGCCAGTCAGGGGGGGGAGACCCAGTACTTC. Amino acids: CASQGGETQYF.

The rearrangement uses TRBV5-6 and TRBJ2-6; 7 bases fit TRBD1. V trimming: 2 bases; J trimming: 2 bases; junction bases outside the gene matches: 7. This CDR3 contains 17 residues. Germline CDR1 is SGHDT and CDR2 is YYEEEE. CDR3 in DNA: TGTGCCAGCAGCTTCGGCCTGACAGGGCCTGGGGCCAACGTCCTGACTTTC. Protein: CASSFGLTGPGANVLTF.

The V call is TRBV20-1, the J call TRBJ1-1, with D uncertain. Germline-derived CDR1 and CDR2 are DFQATT and SNEGSKA (reference sequence). V lost 8 bases, J lost 1 base, and 8 bases lay in between. CDR3 length: 11 residues. The chain's CDR3 is CSTKRNTEAFF. The DNA of the CDR3 is TGCAGTACTAAACGGAACACTGAAGCTTTCTTT.

The chain has TRBV2 and TRBJ2-3; no reliable D call. The length of the CDR3 is 14 residues. V was cut by 6 bases and J by 2 bases, with 12 bases left in between. CDR1 is SNHLY and CDR2 is FYNNEI in the germline V gene. The CDR3 loop reads CASRPGYVTDTQYF. The DNA for the CDR3 is TGTGCCAGCAGGCCAGGATATGTCACAGATACGCAGTATTTT.

This clone was seen only once. This sequence joins TRBV23-1 and TRBJ1-2, with 8 bases fitting TRBD1. TRBV23-1 is an open reading frame, and its role is uncertain. V lost 2 bases and J lost 0; bases outside the gene matches: 11. The CDR3 sequence is 18 residues long. CDR3 DNA: TGCGCCAGCAGTCAACGGGGGGCCGGGACAGGTACTAACTATGGCTACACCTTC. The encoded protein is CASSQRGAGTGTNYGYTF.

This sequence joins TRBV11-2 and TRBJ2-7, with D tentatively TRBD1 or TRBD2 (5 bases each). The CDR3 runs to 14 residues. Per the germline V gene, CDR1 is SGHAT and CDR2 is FQNNGV. Trimming pared 6 bases from V and 7 bases from J, leaving 19 bases between. The CDR3 sequence is CASSTSTGFTEQYF. The DNA for the CDR3 is TGTGCCAGCAGTACTAGTACAGGATTTACGGAGCAGTACTTC.

V usage is TRBV28 and J usage is TRBJ1-4, with 9 positions matching TRBD1. Germline V CDR1 and CDR2: MDHEN, SYDVKM. Trimming at V came to 4 bases and at J to 6 bases, leaving 6 bases not matched to a gene. The CDR3 loop spans 15 amino acids. The CDR3 loop is CASSSPGQGDEKLFF. The CDR3 DNA follows: TGTGCCAGCAGTTCTCCGGGACAGGGAGATGAAAAACTGTTTTTT.

This clone was detected ten times or more. The CDR3 is CACLTPGRGYNTEAFF. The CDR3, as DNA: TGTGCCTGCTTAACTCCCGGGAGGGGTTATAACACTGAAGCTTTCTTT. This chain uses TRBV30 with TRBJ1-1, with a weak D call TRBD1 (5 bases). V lost 6 bases and J 2 bases, leaving 22 bases between the germline ends. CDR3 length equals 16 residues. CDR1 GTSNPN and CDR2 SVGIG come from the germline V gene (reference sequence).

V gene TRBV15 combines with J gene TRBJ2-7; D possibly matches TRBD1 or TRBD2 (6 bases each). CDR1 is LNHNV and CDR2 is YYDKDF in the germline V gene (reference sequence). Trimming shortened V by 2 bases and J by 3 bases, and 11 bases separated the two germline ends. This CDR3 has 14 amino acids. CDR3 DNA sequence: TGTGCCACCAGCAGACCGGGGGCGGGCTACGAGCAGTACTTC. This translates into CATSRPGAGYEQYF.

The rearrangement joins TRBV14 to TRBJ2-1, with a tentative D call TRBD2 (5 bases). V was pared by 4 bases and J by 3 bases, with 19 bases between. The CDR3 consists of 17 residues. Germline CDR1 reads SGHDN; CDR2 reads FVKESK. The CDR3 reads CASSRHLTTIFYNEQFF. The DNA of the CDR3 is TGTGCCAGCAGCCGACACTTGACTACCATCTTCTACAATGAGCAGTTCTTC. Using reference TRBV14 and TRBJ2-1 for the parts outside the CDR3, the full variable domain is EAGVTQFPSHSVIEKGQTVTLRCDPISGHDNLYWYRRVMGKEIKFLLHFVKESKQDESGMPNNRFLAERTGGTYSTLKVQPAELEDSGVYFCASSRHLTTIFYNEQFFGPGTRLTVL.

The genes are TRBV18 and TRBJ2-6, with D unclear. Germline V gene lookup returns CDR1 KGHSH and CDR2 LQKENI. Trimming removed 5 bases from V and 2 bases from J, with 10 bases in between. The CDR3 loop spans 15 amino acids. The CDR3 reads CASSSSLPGANVLTF. DNA of the CDR3: TGTGCCAGCTCATCTTCGCTTCCTGGGGCCAACGTCCTGACTTTC.

The gene calls are TRBV9 and TRBJ2-2, with 8 bases fitting TRBD2. Germline V gene data show CDR1 as SGDLS and CDR2 as YYNGEE. This CDR3 region has 15 residues. With V trimmed by 7 bases and J by 5 bases, 10 bases remained unmatched. This CDR3 is CASGGTGGPTGELFF. As DNA, the CDR3 is TGTGCCAGCGGAGGCACGGGAGGGCCTACCGGGGAGCTGTTTTTT. The full variable domain, completed using reference TRBV9 and TRBJ2-2, is DSGVTQTPKHLITATGQRVTLRCSPRSGDLSVYWYQQSLDQGLQFLIQYYNGEERAKGNILERFSAQQFPDLHSELNLSSLELGDSALYFCASGGTGGPTGELFFGEGSRLTVL.

CDR3 amino acids: CASTSEQYF. The CDR3 DNA is TGTGCCAGCACATCCGAGCAGTACTTC. The chain recombines TRBV21-1 with TRBJ2-7; the D segment call TRBD1 is taken from the table without a DNA check. TRBV21-1 is given as a pseudogene. The CDR3 runs to 9 residues.

The V gene is TRBV30, the J gene TRBJ2-4; 11 bases fit TRBD2. This CDR3 spans 15 amino acids. V trimming: 8 bases; J trimming: 8 bases; junction bases outside the gene matches: 14. Germline V gene lookup returns CDR1 GTSNPN and CDR2 SVGIG (reference sequence). The CDR3 loop is CAATSGSGGWYIQYF. CDR3 sequence (DNA): TGTGCCGCCACTAGCGGGAGCGGGGGTTGGTACATTCAGTACTTC.

The chain is built from TRBV11-2 and TRBJ2-7; the D call may be TRBD1 or TRBD2 (7 bases each). V lost 7 bases, J lost 2 bases, and 24 bases lay in between. This CDR3 has 17 residues. In germline, CDR1 is SGHAT, CDR2 FQNNGV. DNA for the CDR3: TGTGCCAGCACAGGGGGGGCAGGGCGTCCCCGGGCCTACGAGCAGTACTTC. Translated, it gives CASTGGAGRPRAYEQYF.

The genes are TRBV11-2 and TRBJ2-7, with 11 nucleotides matching TRBD1. This CDR3 comprises 15 residues. The V gene end was trimmed by 4 bases and the J gene end by 3 bases; junction bases not matched to a gene: 5. Germline assignment: CDR1 SGHAT and CDR2 FQNNGV. The CDR3 coding sequence is TGTGCCAGCAGCTCCGGGACAGGGGGGTTCTACGAGCAGTACTTC. This codes for CASSSGTGGFYEQYF.

The V and J genes are TRBV4-2 and TRBJ2-1; D might be TRBD2 (5 bases). Trimming left V 1 base short and J 4 bases short, with 14 bases between. The CDR3 loop spans 16 amino acids. Germline CDR1 reads LGHNA; CDR2 reads YNFKEQ. The chain's CDR3 is CASSQVRGGPYNEQFF. CDR3 nucleotide sequence: TGTGCCAGCAGCCAAGTTCGTGGCGGGCCTTACAATGAGCAGTTCTTC.

The CDR3 DNA reads TGTGCCAGCAGCCAGATGAGGGATGGCTACACCTTC. It codes for CASSQMRDGYTF. The gene calls are TRBV14 and TRBJ1-2; D not certain. Germline loops: CDR1 SGHDN, CDR2 FVKESK. CDR3 length: 12 residues. Trimming pared 3 bases from V and 6 bases from J, leaving 8 bases between.